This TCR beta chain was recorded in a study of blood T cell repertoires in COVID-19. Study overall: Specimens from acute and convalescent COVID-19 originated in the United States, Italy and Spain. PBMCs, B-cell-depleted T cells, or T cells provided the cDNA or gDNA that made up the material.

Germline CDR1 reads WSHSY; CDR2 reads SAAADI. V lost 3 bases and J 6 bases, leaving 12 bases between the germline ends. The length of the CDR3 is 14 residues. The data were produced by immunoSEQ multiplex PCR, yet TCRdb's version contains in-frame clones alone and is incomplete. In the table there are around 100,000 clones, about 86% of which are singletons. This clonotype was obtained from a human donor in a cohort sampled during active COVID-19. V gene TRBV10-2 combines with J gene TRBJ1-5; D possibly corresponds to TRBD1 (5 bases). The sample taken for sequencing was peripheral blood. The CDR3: CASSETGGGQPQHF. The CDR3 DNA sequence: TGCGCCAGCAGTGAAACCGGGGGGGGTCAGCCCCAGCATTTT.